A selection of T cell receptor beta chains follows, all from one sample in a study of blood T cell repertoires in COVID-19. The table came from immunoSEQ multiplex PCR; TCRdb's copy has only in-frame clones and leaves some out. The table lists around 57,000 clones, 80% to 90% of them singletons. Sequenced sample: peripheral blood. The receptors were gathered from a man aged 45-60 years with active COVID-19. Both conserved end residues are part of each CDR3. The D gene is left open where the match is weak. Size tells how often a clone was seen (once, few, many) or the class of an expanded clone, and some rows leave it out.

d_call,v_call,clone_size,j_call,cdr3_nt,cdr3_aa
TRBD1,TRBV6-5,NA,TRBJ2-1,TGTGCCAGCGGCTTAGACAGGGACCCCTACAATGAGCAGTTCTTC,CASGLDRDPYNEQFF
TRBD1,TRBV4-2,once,TRBJ1-3,TGTGCCAGCAGCCAAGACTTGGGACAGAACTCTGGAAACACCATATATTTT,CASSQDLGQNSGNTIYF
TRBD2,TRBV6-1,NA,TRBJ2-5,TGTGCCAGCAGTGACGGACTAGCGGGAGGAGTGGAGACCCAGTACTTC,CASSDGLAGGVETQYF
TRBD1,TRBV24-1,NA,TRBJ2-7,TGTGCCACCAGTGCCCAGGACAGGACCTACGAGCAGTACTTC,CATSAQDRTYEQYF
TRBD1,TRBV15,NA,TRBJ2-7,TGTGCCACGACGGACAGGGGGCTCCTTTACGAGCAGTACTTC,CATTDRGLLYEQYF
NA,TRBV18,NA,TRBJ2-2,TGTGCCAGCTCACCACACCGGGCCGGGGAGCTGTTTTTT,CASSPHRAGELFF
NA,TRBV5-6,NA,TRBJ2-5,TGTGCCAGCAGCTTGGCTAGCGTGGAGACCCAGTACTTC,CASSLASVETQYF
NA,TRBV9,NA,TRBJ2-2,TGTGCCAGCAGCGTAGAAGGCGGGGCGAACACCGGGGAGCTGTTTTTT,CASSVEGGANTGELFF
TRBD1,TRBV24-1,NA,TRBJ2-1,TGTGCCACCAGTGAGGGGACAGGGGAAAGGTTCCATGAGCAGTTCTTC,CATSEGTGERFHEQFF
TRBD2,TRBV7-8,NA,TRBJ2-7,TGTGCCAGCAGCACTGGGACTAGCGGGGTCTCCTACGAGCAGTACTTC,CASSTGTSGVSYEQYF
TRBD1,TRBV27,NA,TRBJ2-5,TGTGCCAGCAGTTTATCTCTGGGGACAGGGGGGGAGACCCAGTACTTC,CASSLSLGTGGETQYF
NA,TRBV7-2,NA,TRBJ1-2,TGTGCCAGCAGCTTTAGCAGGGCCCCATTCTATGGCTACACCTTC,CASSFSRAPFYGYTF
TRBD2,TRBV28,NA,TRBJ2-7,TGTGCCAGCAGTTTATTAGTGATGGGGACTAGCGGGAGGGACGAGCAGTACTTC,CASSLLVMGTSGRDEQYF
TRBD1,TRBV28,NA,TRBJ1-2,TGTGCCAGCAGTAGCCAGGACAGGGGCTATGGCTACACCTTC,CASSSQDRGYGYTF
NA,TRBV6-6,NA,TRBJ1-1,TGTGCCAGCACCCCGCCAGGGAACACTGAAGCTTTCTTT,CASTPPGNTEAFF
NA,TRBV30,NA,TRBJ1-6,TGTGCCTGGAGAAGCAGGGCCTTTCCCAATTCACCCCTCCACTTT,CAWRSRAFPNSPLHF
NA,TRBV27,NA,TRBJ2-7,TGTGCCAGCAGCCGTTACCCCCGACAGGCCCCCTACGAGCAGTACTTC,CASSRYPRQAPYEQYF
NA,TRBV7-3,few,TRBJ2-7,TGTGCCAGCAGCCTTAAAAAGCACGGGCAGTACTTC,CASSLKKHGQYF
TRBD1,TRBV30,NA,TRBJ1-6,TGTGCCTGGAGTGTACTCGGGACAGGCTATAATTCACCCCTCCACTTT,CAWSVLGTGYNSPLHF
TRBD1,TRBV28,NA,TRBJ1-2,TGTGCCAGCAGTCTAGGGGGCTTAATCGGCGACTATGGCTACACCTTC,CASSLGGLIGDYGYTF
TRBD1,TRBV28,NA,TRBJ1-2,TGTGCCAGCAGCAGGGACAGCTCCTATGGCTACACCTTC,CASSRDSSYGYTF
TRBD1,TRBV3-1/TRBV3-2,NA,TRBJ2-3,TGTGCCAGCAGCCAAGAGGGGACAGGGCGAGATACGCAGTATTTT,CASSQEGTGRDTQYF
NA,TRBV5-4,once,TRBJ1-2,TGTGCCAGCAGCCCTCGAGGCTCTGGCTACACCTTC,CASSPRGSGYTF
NA,TRBV12-5,NA,TRBJ1-2,TGTGCTAGTGGTTTGCCCCCGTGGAGTAGAAACTATGGCTACACCTTC,CASGLPPWSRNYGYTF
TRBD1,TRBV28,few,TRBJ2-3,TGTGCCAGCAGTCCTGGATCACCTGACAGGGGAGGCACAGATACGCAGTATTTT,CASSPGSPDRGGTDTQYF
TRBD2,TRBV19,NA,TRBJ2-1,TGTGCCAGTAGGACTAGCGGGCCTTCCTACAATGAGCAGTTCTTC,CASRTSGPSYNEQFF
NA,TRBV27,NA,TRBJ2-3,TGTGCCAGCAGTCGGGCTAGCTCTCCTACTAGCACAGATACGCAGTATTTT,CASSRASSPTSTDTQYF
TRBD1,TRBV19,once,TRBJ1-5,TGTGCCAGTAGCCGGACCCAGGGGGCAAACCAGCCCCAGCATTTT,CASSRTQGANQPQHF
NA,TRBV29-1,NA,TRBJ2-7,TGCAGCGTTGAAGGAAACAGGGTTGGGAGCTACGAGCAGTACTTC,CSVEGNRVGSYEQYF
TRBD1,TRBV5-1,few,TRBJ1-5,TGCGCCAGCTCCTTGGGGACAGGGATCAATCAGCCCCAGCATTTT,CASSLGTGINQPQHF
NA,TRBV4-1,NA,TRBJ2-7,TGCGCCAGCAGCCACCCCCGAGGTACCGAAAGGGAGCAGTACTTC,CASSHPRGTEREQYF
NA,TRBV30,NA,TRBJ2-1,TGTGCCTTGGACTATTGGAAGGCGCAGTTCTTC,CALDYWKAQFF
TRBD2,TRBV28,NA,TRBJ2-3,TGTGCCAGCAGTTTATGGGGACTAGCGGGAATCACAGATACGCAGTATTTT,CASSLWGLAGITDTQYF
TRBD1,TRBV28,NA,TRBJ1-1,TGTGCCAGCAGTCGCCAGACAGGGACCCTGAACACTGAAGCTTTCTTT,CASSRQTGTLNTEAFF
TRBD2,TRBV5-1,NA,TRBJ2-7,TGCGCCAGCAGGTTCGGGACTAGCGGGAGCTACGAGCAGTACTTC,CASRFGTSGSYEQYF
NA,TRBV6-5,NA,TRBJ2-1,TGTGCCAGCAGTTACTCGGGATGGGAGGTCGTCAATGAGCAGTTCTTC,CASSYSGWEVVNEQFF
NA,TRBV5-3,NA,TRBJ2-7,TGTGCCAGAAGCACCGACAGCAGTTCCTACGAGCAGTACTTC,CARSTDSSSYEQYF
TRBD1,TRBV6-5,NA,TRBJ2-7,TGTGCCAGCAGTCCGGGACAGTTACGAGGGCAGTACTTC,CASSPGQLRGQYF
TRBD2,TRBV25-1,NA,TRBJ2-3,TGTGCCAGCAGGAGCTGGCGGGAGTGTTATTTT,CASRSWRECYF
TRBD1,TRBV7-2,NA,TRBJ1-5,TGTGCCAGCAGCCCCGCACCGACAGGGATCAATCAGCCCCAGCATTTT,CASSPAPTGINQPQHF
TRBD2,TRBV18,NA,TRBJ2-7,TGTGCCAGCTCACCATCCGGGACTAGCGGAGCCATATACGAGCAGTACTTC,CASSPSGTSGAIYEQYF
TRBD1,TRBV6-5,NA,TRBJ2-7,TGTGCCAGCACCCGGGGACAGGGGGTCAACGAGCAGTACTTC,CASTRGQGVNEQYF
TRBD1,TRBV27,NA,TRBJ1-5,TGTGCCAGCAGCTTCTATGGGACAGGGAATCAGCCCCAGCATTTT,CASSFYGTGNQPQHF
TRBD1,TRBV5-6,NA,TRBJ2-7,TGTGCCAGCAGCTTGAGGGACAGCTCCTACGAGCAGTACTTC,CASSLRDSSYEQYF